The clone carrying this T cell receptor (beta chain) was counted between two and nine times. The sample originates from a study of CD8+ T cells in alopecia areata. The treatment denotes: oral pan-JAK inhibitor, 5-10 mg twice daily. Investigators isolated RNA and reverse transcribed it into cDNA to act as the sequencing template. Generated by immunoSEQ multiplex PCR, the TCRdb table keeps only in-frame clones and is missing some. The table shows 150,000 to 200,000 clones, with 58% occurring only once. V was shortened by 7 bases and J by 2 bases, with 10 bases between the two germline ends. CDR3 length: 13 amino acids. The V gene's germline CDR1 is SNHLY and CDR2 FYNNEI.

The chain combines TRBV2 with TRBJ2-3; perhaps TRBD1 as D (6 bases). The sequences come from CD4+ T cells sorted from blood, collected between weeks 55 and 65, from a patient treated with tofacitinib. The source is a human donor with alopecia areata. For the CDR3, the DNA is TGTGCCAGCAACAACAGGGTCACAGATACGCAGTATTTT. Protein: CASNNRVTDTQYF. Together with reference TRBV2 and TRBJ2-3, the CDR3 gives the full variable domain: EPEVTQTPSHQVTQMGQEVILRCVPISNHLYFYWYRQILGQKVEFLVSFYNNEISEKSEIFDDQFSVERPDGSNFTLKIRSTKLEDSAMYFCASNNRVTDTQYFGPGTRLTVL.